This T cell receptor (beta chain) stems from a study of blood T cells in healthy people across ages (dated by TCRdb to between 2015 and 2017). Regarding the research as a whole: In model experiments, template switching captured roughly one uniquely barcoded TCR beta cDNA molecule for every two T cells. To track age-related changes in TCR beta repertoire diversity, the study relied on deep sequencing normalized with unique cDNA molecular identifiers. The donors were divided into four age groups: young (average about 16 years), middle-aged (about 39), aged (about 56) and long-lived (more than 75). To avoid experimental bias, donors of different ages were distributed randomly across sequencing lanes. For two donors (one aged 18 to 30 and one aged 80 or older), the study analyzed two additional independent replicas of 1 million unique cDNA reads from the same blood draw.

As for this clonotype: This receptor's antigen is unknown. No base-level quality is on record; no much larger clone is a single base apart.

Systemically healthy Caucasian individuals from Russia, about 38 in total and aged roughly 6 to 100 years, were included as donors. Each donor gave roughly 11 milliliters of peripheral blood, drawn into EDTA-treated Vacutainer tubes. Ficoll-Paque density-gradient centrifugation was used to isolate PBMCs, with at least 6.5 million per sample. Trizol reagent was used to extract total RNA from PBMCs, with at least 5.5 micrograms per sample. The percentages of naive CD45RAhigh/CD27high T cells were determined by flow cytometry on a PBMC aliquot from every donor. Receptors were amplified or captured by 5' RACE. TCRdb names Illumina HiSeq 2500 as the instrument used. The second PCR ran for roughly 6 to 11 cycles and used a J-beta primer mix along with a sample-barcoded 5' primer. A unique molecular identifier was introduced onto each TCR beta cDNA molecule by a template-switch 5' adaptor carrying 12 random nucleotides. Each sample yielded at least 3 million CDR3-containing paired-end reads. First-strand cDNA synthesis was performed from all RNA using the Mint cDNA synthesis kit, with priming by a TRBC-specific oligonucleotide. Following uracil-DNA glycosylase treatment, all cDNA underwent a first 18-cycle PCR with the universal primers M1SS and BC2_uni_R. Per the authors' processing: For normalization, 1 million high-quality reads were randomly selected from each sample, with every read carrying a distinct molecular identifier. Instead of being binned into consensus sequences, reads that shared molecular identifiers were thrown out. MiTCR, set to a Q25 quality threshold and the strictest error-elimination algorithm, was used for CDR3 identification, clonotype clustering and error correction. A nonparametric unseen species model with Euler transformation was used to estimate lower-bound total TCR beta diversity. The public reads were run again by TCRdb, first through fastp at Q25 and then through MiXCR, and only productive beta chains were kept. Rows merge per CDR3 protein into single entries with the most common DNA and genes. The V and J calls reflect TCRdb's pipeline rather than the authors' work. Counted in this sample were about 1.5 million distinct CDR3 sequences; roughly 43% of them appeared once. Approximately 4% of the sample lies in the top ten.

From the cysteine up to the phenylalanine, the CDR3 has a length of 16 residues. Of the read, only the CDR3 DNA is kept; its 48 bases are in frame from base 1. What the research found in general, with its limitations: Donor CMV infection status was unknown, potentially confounding age-related changes in expanded clonotypes. The percentage of naive T cells measured by flow cytometry correlated strongly with observed TCR beta diversity. As age increased, observed TCR beta diversity per million T cells dropped in a roughly linear way, and a significant reduction was already evident by age 40. Because profiling used bulk unsorted PBMCs, naive and antigen-experienced compartments could not be compared conclusively. Total diversity estimates from one million sequenced T cells were considered lower bounds and underestimates. Compared with the aged group, more naive CD4+ T cells, fewer expanded clones and increased TCR diversity were shown by the long-lived group, suggesting age selection.

The clonotype was recovered from a young woman in good health. The sequence links TRBV21-1 to TRBJ1-2; the D call TRBD1 from the table was never checked on the DNA. TRBV21-1 represents a pseudogene. Sequenced sample: blood. CDR3 sequence: CASHFSGGRGRLGYTF. The nucleotide sequence is given as TGTGCCAGCCATTTTTCCGGGGGCAGGGGGCGGCTTGGCTACACCTTC.